Below, 5 T cell receptor beta chains from the same sample are listed, as sequenced in a study of cytomegalovirus exposure and HLA in healthy donors. It was with 60 Vbeta and 13 Jbeta primers that the PCR ran. Some clones are missing from TCRdb's copy, which holds only in-frame ones; the method was immunoSEQ multiplex PCR. The table has approximately 100,000 clones, roughly four fifths seen once; the top ten hold about 1.6%. The sequenced material came from PBMCs. Source of these receptors: a middle-aged man in good health and CMV-seronegative.

The V and J genes are TRBV7-2 and TRBJ2-3; D possibly corresponds to TRBD2 (8 bases). Germline CDR1 is SGHTA and CDR2 is FQGNSA. Trimming stripped 9 bases from V and 3 bases from J, with 22 bases between. This CDR3 comprises 16 residues. This CDR3 reads CASSTGAGGMTDTQYF. DNA of the CDR3: TGTGCCAGTTCCACAGGGGCGGGGGGCATGACAGATACGCAGTATTTT.

The CDR3 region is CASTRQENSPLHF. As DNA, the CDR3 is TGTGCCAGCACCAGACAGGAGAACTCACCCCTCCACTTT. The chain has TRBV7-9 and TRBJ1-6, with D tentatively TRBD1 (6 bases). The CDR3 contains 13 residues. From germline, CDR1 is SEHNR and CDR2 FQNEAQ (reference sequence). Trimming stripped 7 bases from V and 10 bases from J, with 14 bases between.

The rearrangement joins TRBV5-1 to TRBJ1-2; possible D gene TRBD1, 5 bases. The germline V and J ends were trimmed by 5 bases and 6 bases, with 14 bases remaining between them. Germline CDR1 reads SGHRS; CDR2 reads YFSETQ. The CDR3 has 13 residues. The DNA of the CDR3 is TGCGCCAGCAGTGTTCTAGGGGAAAATGGCTACACCTTC. This sequence encodes CASSVLGENGYTF.

This chain joins TRBV18 and TRBJ1-1; D possibly corresponds to TRBD1 (6 bases). Germline values: CDR1 KGHSH, CDR2 LQKENI. The length of the CDR3 is 13 residues. Trimming pared 5 bases from V and 3 bases from J, leaving 10 bases between. CDR3 loop: CASSGGADTEAFF. CDR3 sequence (DNA): TGTGCCAGCTCAGGGGGCGCGGACACTGAAGCTTTCTTT. Complete variable domain (other parts from reference TRBV18 and TRBJ1-1): NAGVMQNPRHLVRRRGQEARLRCSPMKGHSHVYWYRQLPEEGLKFMVYLQKENIIDESGMPKERFSAEFPKEGPSILRIQQVVRGDSAAYFCASSGGADTEAFFGQGTRLTVV.

The chain joins TRBV19 to TRBJ2-2; D not certain. The CDR3 has 14 residues. Deletions cut 6 bases from V and 0 bases from J, with 8 bases between. CDR1 is LNHDA and CDR2 is SQIVND in the germline V gene (reference sequence). CDR3 amino acids: CASRQFANTGELFF. CDR3 DNA: TGTGCCAGTAGACAGTTCGCGAACACCGGGGAGCTGTTTTTT.